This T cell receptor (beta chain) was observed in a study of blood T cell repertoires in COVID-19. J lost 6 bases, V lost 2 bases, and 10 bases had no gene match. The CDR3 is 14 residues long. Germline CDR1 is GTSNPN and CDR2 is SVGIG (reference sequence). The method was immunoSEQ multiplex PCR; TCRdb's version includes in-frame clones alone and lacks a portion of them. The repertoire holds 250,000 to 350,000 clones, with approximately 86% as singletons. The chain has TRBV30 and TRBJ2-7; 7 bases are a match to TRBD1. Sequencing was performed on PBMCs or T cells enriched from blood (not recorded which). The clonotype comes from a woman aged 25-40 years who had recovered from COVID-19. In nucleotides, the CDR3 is TGTGCCTGGAGTAAAGGGGGCGAAGTCTCCGAGCAGTACTTC. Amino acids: CAWSKGGEVSEQYF.